The source of this TCR beta chain is a study of shared clonotypes between healthy human individuals. The CDR3 loop spans 14 amino acids. Trimming pared 8 bases from V and 0 bases from J, leaving 13 bases between. The germline CDR1 and CDR2 sequences are LNHDA and SQIVND (reference sequence). Naive CD8 cells, CD45RO-negative and positively selected for CCR7, excluded terminally differentiated effector memory CD45RA+ cells. Healthy and HIV-negative, the adult donors had no recent acute infections or vaccinations. TCRdb's copy holds only in-frame clones and misses some; the assay was immunoSEQ multiplex PCR. The data show 450,000 to 700,000 clones, with around 95% seen just once and about 0.11% held by the top ten.

The source is a woman in her 30s in good health. The V gene is TRBV19, the J gene TRBJ1-1; no firm D call. What was sequenced was naive CD8+ T cells sorted from blood. Here the CDR3 reads CASSWVAMNTEAFF. The DNA for the CDR3 is TGTGCCAGTTCCTGGGTAGCCATGAACACTGAAGCTTTCTTT. The whole variable domain, filled in from reference TRBV19 and TRBJ1-1, reads DGGITQSPKYLFRKEGQNVTLSCEQNLNHDAMYWYRQDPGQGLRLIYYSQIVNDFQKGDIAEGYSVSREKKESFPLTVTSAQKNPTAFYLCASSWVAMNTEAFFGQGTRLTVV.